The 22 T cell receptor beta chains presented below share a single source sample, sequenced in a study of read filtering for tumor transcriptome and immune sequencing. The library was built from around 400 ng RNA with molecular barcoded adaptors for alpha/delta and beta/gamma chains. One entry per CDR3 protein, called by TCRdb with MiXCR from the reads. The sample records 55,000 to 60,000 distinct CDR3 sequences, approximately 13% being singletons. Sequenced material: a population of CD138-negative cells sorted from bone marrow. The receptors were sampled from a donor aged 40 or older with multiple myeloma.

This clonotype was recorded a few times. A much larger clonotype is one base distant, so this may be a read error. The J gene is TRBJ2-5, the V gene TRBV5-5; D is undetermined. Germline CDR1 SGHKS, CDR2 YYEKEE (reference sequence). With 10 bases removed from V and 2 bases from J, the gap between germline ends came to 18 bases. CDR3 length equals 14 residues. The CDR3 region is CAGTFFGGQETQYF. In DNA form, the CDR3 reads TGTGCCGGCACCTTCTTCGGCGGACAAGAGACCCAGTACTTC.

This clonotype was recorded many times. The V call is TRBV29-1, the J call TRBJ1-1; D is unclear. CDR1 is SQVTM, CDR2 ANQGSEA, per germline. V lost 7 bases and J 1 base, leaving 10 bases between the germline ends. This CDR3 is built from 12 residues. The CDR3 protein is CSGGRPNTEAFF. The CDR3 DNA reads as TGCAGCGGCGGGAGACCGAACACTGAAGCTTTCTTT. Using reference TRBV29-1 and TRBJ1-1 for the parts outside the CDR3, the full variable domain is SAVISQKPSRDICQRGTSLTIQCQVDSQVTMMFWYRQQPGQSLTLIATANQGSEATYESGFVIDKFPISRPNLTFSTLTVSNMSPEDSSIYLCSGGRPNTEAFFGQGTRLTVV.

In its sample, this clonotype was seen many times. The V gene is TRBV20-1, the J gene TRBJ2-1; 7 nucleotides align to TRBD2. Germline-derived CDR1 and CDR2 are DFQATT and SNEGSKA (reference sequence). The ends lost 5 bases at V and 6 bases at J; junction bases unmatched: 4. The CDR3 covers 12 residues. The CDR3 DNA sequence: TGCAGTGCTTTTATAGCGGGCAATGAGCAGTTCTTC. Protein sequence: CSAFIAGNEQFF.

In its sample, this clonotype was seen many times. The chain combines TRBV19 with TRBJ2-1; TRBD2 matches at 10 bases. This CDR3 spans 15 amino acids. Germline CDR1 reads LNHDA; CDR2 reads SQIVND (reference sequence). The ends lost 7 bases at V and 3 bases at J; junction bases unmatched: 6. The CDR3 DNA reads TGTGCCAGTACCCATAGCGGGGGGAACTACAATGAGCAGTTCTTC. Its protein is CASTHSGGNYNEQFF.

This clonotype has a count of ten or more. The chain employs TRBV12-3 or TRBV12-4 and TRBJ2-3, with 8 bases identical to TRBD1. The trim removed 8 bases at V and 4 bases at J, leaving 14 bases unmatched. The CDR3 contains 16 residues. In nucleotides, the CDR3 is TGTGCCAGCCTAAGACAGGGGACCCCGGGGGCAGATACGCAGTATTTT. Residues: CASLRQGTPGADTQYF.

There are many counts of this clonotype. The chain recombines TRBV6-2 or TRBV6-3 with TRBJ2-7; no clear D. Trimming cost V 0 bases and J 4 bases, with 22 bases left between them. CDR1 is MNHEY and CDR2 is SVGEGT in the germline V gene. CDR3 length: 18 residues. CDR3 amino acids: CASSYSQRNALSRYEQYF. The CDR3 DNA is TGTGCCAGCAGTTACTCGCAGCGAAACGCTCTCTCAAGATACGAGCAGTACTTC.

As for this clonotype: With a much larger clone just one base away, this may be a read error. The rearrangement links TRBV7-9 to TRBJ1-6, with D unresolved. V was shortened by 5 bases and J by 4 bases, with 12 bases between the two germline ends. The CDR3 is 15 residues long. The germline V gene encodes CDR1 SEHNR and CDR2 FQNEAQ (reference sequence). CDR3 in DNA: TGTGCCAGCAGCAGTACCCCAGTGTATAATTCACCCCTCCACTTT. This encodes CASSSTPVYNSPLHF.

This clonotype was observed many times. This rearrangement joins TRBV20-1 to TRBJ2-5; the D is unclear. The CDR3 contains 19 residues. Trimming cost V 1 base and J 1 base, with 25 bases left between them. CDR1 is DFQATT and CDR2 is SNEGSKA in the germline V gene (reference sequence). In nucleotides, the CDR3 is TGCAGTGCTAGAGGCCGTCTAAGATTGCCGGGTGGTTCCCAAGAGACCCAGTACTTC. The encoded protein is CSARGRLRLPGGSQETQYF.

Concerning this clonotype itself: This may come from a read error, since a much larger clone is one base off. The rearrangement joins TRBV5-5 to TRBJ1-6, with a possible D match to TRBD1 (6 bases). The CDR3 consists of 12 residues. CDR1 and CDR2 (germline): SGHKS, YYEKEE (reference sequence). Trimming removed 4 bases from V and 12 bases from J, with 11 bases in between. CDR3 amino acids: CASSVDRRPLHF. For the CDR3, the DNA is TGTGCCAGCAGCGTCGACAGGCGACCCCTCCACTTT. The variable domain in full, completed from reference TRBV5-5 and TRBJ1-6, reads DAGVTQSPTHLIKTRGQQVTLRCSPISGHKSVSWYQQVLGQGPQFIFQYYEKEERGRGNFPDRFSARQFPNYSSELNVNALLLGDSALYLCASSVDRRPLHFGNGTRLTVT.

This clonotype occurred many times. The chain joins TRBV5-6 to TRBJ2-3, with TRBD1 as a possible D gene (7 bases). Deletions cut 5 bases from V and 3 bases from J, with 16 bases between. This CDR3 is 15 amino acids long. The V gene's germline CDR1 is SGHDT and CDR2 YYEEEE. The DNA for the CDR3 is TGTGCCAGCAGATTGACAGGGCGGGGAACAGATACGCAGTATTTT. Translating it yields CASRLTGRGTDTQYF. Combining the CDR3 with reference TRBV5-6 and TRBJ2-3 gives the whole variable domain DAGVTQSPTHLIKTRGQQVTLRCSPKSGHDTVSWYQQALGQGPQFIFQYYEEEERQRGNFPDRFSGHQFPNYSSELNVNALLLGDSALYLCASRLTGRGTDTQYFGPGTRLTVL.

The CDR3: CASRRSVGDNEQFF. The CDR3 nucleotides are TGTGCCAGCAGGAGGTCCGTCGGGGACAATGAGCAGTTCTTC. The chain combines TRBV7-3 with TRBJ2-1; D may be TRBD2 (5 bases). Germline lookup yields CDR1 SGHTA and CDR2 FQGTGA. V lost 6 bases and J 5 bases, leaving 14 bases between the germline ends. The CDR3 covers 14 residues.

This clonotype came up a few times. The chain uses TRBV5-5 and TRBJ2-5; 7 positions match TRBD2. J gave up 4 bases and V 2 bases, and 8 bases lay outside the gene matches. Germline values: CDR1 SGHKS, CDR2 YYEKEE (reference sequence). The CDR3 totals 15 residues. CDR3 nucleotide sequence: TGTGCCAGCAGCTTCGCTGCGGGGGTAGGAGAGACCCAGTACTTC. It codes for CASSFAAGVGETQYF.

The gene calls are TRBV13 and TRBJ1-2; D gene unclear. Trimming stripped 4 bases from V and 6 bases from J, with 15 bases between. The CDR3 is made up of 14 amino acids. Germline CDR1 reads PRHDT; CDR2 reads FYEKMQ (reference sequence). The CDR3 bases are TGTGCCAGCAGCTATGGGGAGGGAGGAAATGGCTACACCTTC. Amino acids: CASSYGEGGNGYTF.

Regarding this clonotype: A much larger clone sits a single nucleotide away, making a read error possible. The chain couples TRBV6-5 to TRBJ2-7; D might be TRBD1 (5 bases). The CDR3 extends over 14 amino acids. V lost 4 bases and J 6 bases, leaving 16 bases between the germline ends. CDR1 and CDR2 from the germline V gene are MNHEY and SVGAGI. The CDR3 sequence is CASSSTPGNCEQYF. CDR3 in DNA: TGTGCCAGCAGTTCCACCCCAGGGAACTGCGAGCAGTACTTC.

This clonotype appeared many times. The chain joins TRBV5-1 to TRBJ2-3; TRBD1 is a possible D gene (6 bases). Germline CDR1 and CDR2: SGHRS and YFSETQ. The V gene lost 4 bases and the J gene lost 3 bases, with 12 bases spanning the gap. This CDR3 contains 14 residues. The CDR3 loop reads CASSLTTGTDTQYF. The DNA for the CDR3 is TGCGCCAGCAGCCTCACGACAGGAACAGATACGCAGTATTTT. The variable domain in full, with the rest retrieved from reference TRBV5-1 and TRBJ2-3, is KAGVTQTPRYLIKTRGQQVTLSCSPISGHRSVSWYQQTPGQGLQFLFEYFSETQRNKGNFPGRFSGRQFSNSRSEMNVSTLELGDSALYLCASSLTTGTDTQYFGPGTRLTVL.

To note about this clonotype: This may be a read error: a much more frequent sequence differs by one nucleotide. V gene TRBV3-1 combines with J gene TRBJ2-2; perhaps TRBD2 as D (5 bases). The CDR3 runs 17 residues. The V gene lost 2 bases and the J gene lost 2 bases, with 15 bases spanning the gap. Germline CDR1 and CDR2: LGHDT and YNNKEL (reference sequence). In nucleotides, the CDR3 is TGTGCCAGCAGCCAAATTGGCGAGGGAGCTAACACCGGGGAGCTGTTTTTT. This gives the protein CASSQIGEGANTGELFF. Together with reference TRBV3-1 and TRBJ2-2, the CDR3 gives the full variable domain: DTAVSQTPKYLVTQMGNDKSIKCEQNLGHDTMYWYKQDSKKFLKIMFSYNNKELIINETVPNRFSPKSPDKAHLNLHINSLELGDSAVYFCASSQIGEGANTGELFFGEGSRLTVL.

This clonotype occurred many times. This CDR3 is CASRPTIESNQPQHF. The CDR3 DNA reads TGTGCCAGCAGGCCAACCATTGAGAGCAATCAGCCCCAGCATTTT. The gene calls are TRBV3-1 and TRBJ1-5; D unresolved. The V end lost 6 bases, the J end lost 1 base, and 13 bases lay between the germline ends. This CDR3 has 15 residues. Germline V gene data show CDR1 as LGHDT and CDR2 as YNNKEL (reference sequence).

Many counts were recorded for this clonotype. CDR3 loop: CASSPSRWAEAFF. The DNA for the CDR3 is TGTGCCAGCAGCCCGTCCAGGTGGGCCGAAGCTTTCTTT. The genes are TRBV7-2 and TRBJ1-1; no firm D call. The CDR3 extends over 13 amino acids. V was shortened by 5 bases and J by 8 bases, with 15 bases between the two germline ends. Germline V lookup: CDR1 SGHTA, CDR2 FQGNSA.

This clonotype was counted at least ten times. V is TRBV6-5 and J is TRBJ2-2; TRBD1 aligns across 9 bases. The CDR3 runs 16 residues. V shed 5 bases and J 6 bases; nucleotides not matched to a gene: 10. Germline CDR1 reads MNHEY; CDR2 reads SVGAGI. The CDR3 DNA is TGTGCCAGCAGTCCGGGGACAGGGTCTTGGGCCGGGGAGCTGTTTTTT. Protein sequence: CASSPGTGSWAGELFF.

This clonotype was seen many times. The chain links TRBV30 to TRBJ1-4; the D is unclear. This CDR3 is built from 13 residues. V dropped 3 bases and J dropped 3 bases, with 8 bases sitting between them. CDR1 is GTSNPN, CDR2 SVGIG, per germline (reference sequence). The CDR3 loop is CAWSPVANEKLFF. CDR3 nucleotides: TGTGCCTGGAGCCCTGTGGCTAATGAAAAACTGTTTTTT. Full variable domain (outside the CDR3, taken from reference TRBV30 and TRBJ1-4): SQTIHQWPATLVQPVGSPLSLECTVEGTSNPNLYWYRQAAGRGLQLLFYSVGIGQISSEVPQNLSASRPQDRQFILSSKKLLLSDSGFYLCAWSPVANEKLFFGSGTQLSVL.

This clonotype was found many times. This sequence joins TRBV3-1 and TRBJ1-5; D call uncertain. The V gene's germline CDR1 is LGHDT and CDR2 YNNKEL (reference sequence). This CDR3 is 13 amino acids long. Trimming removed 4 bases from V and 1 base from J, with 5 bases in between. CDR3: CASSPESNQPQHF. CDR3 sequence (DNA): TGTGCCAGCAGCCCCGAGAGCAATCAGCCCCAGCATTTT.

This clonotype has at least ten counts. This chain connects TRBV20-1 to TRBJ2-7, with 9 bases identical to TRBD1. The CDR3 has 20 amino acids. The germline V gene has CDR1 DFQATT and CDR2 SNEGSKA (reference sequence). Unmatched junction bases numbered 23, after V lost 2 bases and J lost 3 bases. CDR3 nucleotides: TGCAGTGCTAGATCTAAGCCGGGACAGGGTAAAATCGCGAGACTCTACGAGCAGTACTTC. It specifies CSARSKPGQGKIARLYEQYF.